This TCR beta chain appears in the sequencing data of a study of spatial heterogeneity in lung cancer. There are 16 residues in the CDR3. The V segment lost 5 bases and the J segment 0 bases; nucleotides outside the gene matches: 7. Germline CDR1 MNHNY, CDR2 SVGAGI (reference sequence). On this clonotype: Its antigen is not known. This beta chain is an off-target read within a library intended for alpha chains, so its frequency means little.

TCRdb independently ran MiXCR on the 5' RACE reads; one entry per CDR3 protein. The table has some 2,200 distinct CDR3 sequences, roughly 35% seen once; the top ten hold 20% to 25%. Time point described: sample taken at primary tumor resection. General study findings and limits: Tumor T-cell coverage was an estimated 7% or so for alpha and around 12% for beta chains. Mutation counts in tumors were tracked by counts of expanded intratumoral alpha and beta TCRs.

The TCR sequence derives from a male donor with early-stage non-small cell lung cancer. Here the sequenced sample was lung tumor tissue, taken at surgery. This chain links TRBV6-6 with TRBJ1-3; 7 bases line up with TRBD1. This CDR3 is CASSLGTASSGNTIYF. The CDR3 coding sequence is TGTGCCAGCAGTCTCGGGACAGCCTCCTCTGGAAACACCATATATTTT.